This T cell receptor (beta chain) was sequenced in a study of T-cell reconstitution after alpha-beta-depleted transplantation in children. General observations from the study: Day-60 TCRbeta diversity that was high in some patients was derived from surviving recipient T cells and thymic progenitors. The study reportedly traced alpha-beta T cells about two months after transplant to several hundred expanded graft clones.

Concerning this clonotype itself: The antigen is not known. Just one base apart from a much larger clone, this may be a read error.

Per germline, CDR1 MNHNS and CDR2 SASEGT. Trimming left V 5 bases short and J 0 bases short, with 11 bases between. The length of the CDR3 is 14 residues. Unique molecular identifiers were incorporated during preparation of the TCRbeta library. TCRdb reprocessed the PCR reads via MiXCR and lists one record per CDR3 protein. The sample contains 140,000 or so distinct CDR3 sequences, around 10% of which appear only once. This TCR came from a female patient aged 2-10 years who had a stem cell transplant for congenital amegakaryocytic thrombocytopenia, so the T cells may come from the graft donor. The chain links TRBV6-1 to TRBJ2-7, with TRBD2 as a possible D gene (6 bases). This sample comprised PBMCs, mostly from graft donor cells, obtained 180 days after TCRalphabeta/CD19-depleted stem cell transplant. DNA for the CDR3: TGTGCCAGCAGTAGAAGGACTATCTCCTACGAGCAGTACTTC. The encoded protein is CASSRRTISYEQYF.